The next 10 T cell receptor beta chains were all read from a single sample in a study of CD4 T cells in relation to SARS-CoV-2 and coronaviruses. The antigens these receptors bind are not known. Sequenced by immunoSEQ multiplex PCR; TCRdb stores in-frame clones only, minus some. The sample contains some 16,000 clones, about 79% of which appear only once. Unexposed donor CD4+ T cells date from about 2010-2018, before the COVID-19 pandemic. Isolation of CD4+ T cells took place after less than 13 days in culture. The sample was CD4+ T cells from PBMCs, cultured in vitro. The receptors were gathered from a human donor in good health.

This chain's CDR3 is CASSPNIDTQYF. In nucleotides, the CDR3 is TGCGCCAGCAGCCCAAACATAGATACGCAGTATTTT. The V and J genes are TRBV5-1 and TRBJ2-3, with D hard to call. The V end lost 4 bases, the J end lost 5 bases, and 8 bases lay between the germline ends. The CDR3 covers 12 residues. Germline lookup yields CDR1 SGHRS and CDR2 YFSETQ.

The chain recombines TRBV3-1 (or the pseudogene TRBV3-2) with TRBJ1-2; tentatively, D is TRBD1 (5 bases). Deletions cut 8 bases from V and 4 bases from J, with 17 bases between. Germline assignment: CDR1 LGHDT and CDR2 YNNKEL (reference sequence). The CDR3 has 14 amino acids. The CDR3 region is CASSLRDWGYGYTF. The CDR3 region has the DNA TGTGCCAGCTCCCTTCGGGACTGGGGCTATGGCTACACCTTC.

CDR3 in DNA: TGTGCCAGCAGAGACCCGTCTGTAGGCTACACCTTC. Its translation: CASRDPSVGYTF. This sequence joins TRBV6-5 and TRBJ1-2; D ambiguous. The CDR3 loop spans 12 amino acids. CDR1 MNHEY and CDR2 SVGAGI come from the germline V gene. Trimming left V 6 bases short and J 8 bases short, with 13 bases between.

The chain joins TRBV6-5 to TRBJ2-2, with 10 bases matching TRBD1. Germline CDR1 MNHEY, CDR2 SVGAGI. The V segment lost 5 bases and the J segment 6 bases; nucleotides outside the gene matches: 3. The CDR3 length is 14 residues. The CDR3 sequence is CASSRQGAPGELFF. The CDR3 region has the DNA TGTGCCAGCAGTCGACAGGGGGCCCCCGGGGAGCTGTTTTTT.

J is TRBJ1-1 and V is TRBV11-2; D might be TRBD1 (6 bases). The CDR3 spans 16 residues. The germline CDR1 and CDR2 sequences are SGHAT and FQNNGV. V lost 6 bases and J 1 base, leaving 18 bases between the germline ends. CDR3 residues: CASSPGTGQRNTEAFF. The CDR3 nucleotides are TGTGCCAGCAGTCCAGGAACTGGACAGAGGAACACTGAAGCTTTCTTT.

V is TRBV5-6 and J is TRBJ2-6; 8 nucleotides agree with TRBD2. Unmatched junction bases numbered 3, after V lost 1 base and J lost 3 bases. The CDR3 has 16 amino acids. The germline V gene has CDR1 SGHDT and CDR2 YYEEEE. Here the CDR3 reads CASSLPGGRGANVLTF. The CDR3 DNA reads TGTGCCAGCAGCTTGCCGGGGGGGCGTGGGGCCAACGTCCTGACTTTC.

The chain is built from TRBV6-6 and TRBJ1-4; possible D gene TRBD1, 6 bases. V lost 6 bases, J lost 7 bases, and 15 bases lay in between. Germline loops: CDR1 MNHNY, CDR2 SVGAGI (reference sequence). The CDR3 extends over 14 amino acids. CDR3 sequence: CASRTRDISEKLFF. For the CDR3, the DNA is TGTGCCAGCAGGACCCGGGACATTTCTGAAAAACTGTTTTTT.

The chain carries TRBV5-1 and TRBJ2-3; D perhaps matches TRBD2 (7 bases). The ends were cut back, 4 bases at V and 2 bases at J, with 17 bases in the middle. The CDR3 is 16 amino acids. Germline CDR1 SGHRS, CDR2 YFSETQ. CDR3 protein: CASSPKRGGVTDTQYF. The CDR3 DNA is TGCGCCAGCAGCCCCAAGAGGGGGGGGGTCACAGATACGCAGTATTTT.

This clone was counted only a few times. The V gene is TRBV7-9, the J gene TRBJ2-7, with unresolved D. V was pared by 0 bases and J by 2 bases, with 5 bases between. Germline V gives CDR1 SEHNR, CDR2 FQNEAQ (reference sequence). The length of the CDR3 is 13 residues. In DNA form, the CDR3 reads TGTGCCAGCAGCTTAGCGAACCCCTACGAGCAGTACTTC. This sequence encodes CASSLANPYEQYF.

This clone has only one observation. The V and J genes are TRBV27 and TRBJ2-7; 9 bases are shared with TRBD1. J gave up 1 base and V 2 bases, and 9 bases lay outside the gene matches. The CDR3 consists of 17 residues. Germline V gene lookup returns CDR1 MNHEY and CDR2 SMNVEV (reference sequence). CDR3 amino acids: CASSLRGGGQGSYEQYF. The CDR3 region has the DNA TGTGCCAGCAGTTTACGTGGGGGTGGACAGGGGTCCTACGAGCAGTACTTC.